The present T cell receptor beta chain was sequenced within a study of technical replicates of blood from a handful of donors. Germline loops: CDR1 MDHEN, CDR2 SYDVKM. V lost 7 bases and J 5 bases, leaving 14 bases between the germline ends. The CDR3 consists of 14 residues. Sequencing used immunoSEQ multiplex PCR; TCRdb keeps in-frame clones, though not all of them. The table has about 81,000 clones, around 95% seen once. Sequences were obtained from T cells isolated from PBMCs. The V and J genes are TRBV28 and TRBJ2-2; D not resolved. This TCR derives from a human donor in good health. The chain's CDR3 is CASTLTPNTGELFF. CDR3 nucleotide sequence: TGTGCCAGCACCTTGACACCTAATACCGGGGAGCTGTTTTTT.